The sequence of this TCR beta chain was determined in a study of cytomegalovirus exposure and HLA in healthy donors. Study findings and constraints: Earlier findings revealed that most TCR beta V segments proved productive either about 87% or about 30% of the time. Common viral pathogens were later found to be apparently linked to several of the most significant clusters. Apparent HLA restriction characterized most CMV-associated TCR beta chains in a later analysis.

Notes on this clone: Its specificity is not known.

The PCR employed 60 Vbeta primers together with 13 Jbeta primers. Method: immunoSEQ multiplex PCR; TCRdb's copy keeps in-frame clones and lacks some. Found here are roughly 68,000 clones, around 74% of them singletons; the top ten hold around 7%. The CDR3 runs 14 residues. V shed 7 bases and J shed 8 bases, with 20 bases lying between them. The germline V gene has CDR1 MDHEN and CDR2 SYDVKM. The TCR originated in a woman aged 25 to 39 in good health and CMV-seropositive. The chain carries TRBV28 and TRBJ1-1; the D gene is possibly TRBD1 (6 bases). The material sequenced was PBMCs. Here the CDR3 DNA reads TGTGCCAGCACCTTAAGGGGGTCTGTTACCGAAGCTTTCTTT. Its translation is CASTLRGSVTEAFF.